The 2 T cell receptor beta chains below all came from one sample that was sequenced in a study of tumor and adjacent non-tumor tissue in lung cancer. No cell sorting was done before RNA was extracted from the tissue. More than 3 cm separated this lung sample from the edge of the tumor. Three rounds of nested PCR, following a modified ARM-PCR protocol, produced the TCRbeta library. TCRdb analysed the multiplex PCR reads with MiXCR anew, one entry per CDR3 protein. The sample holds 80,000 to 130,000 distinct CDR3 sequences, over 55% seen once. Sequencing was carried out using distant non-tumor lung tissue. These receptor sequences come from a man between 25 and 39 years old with non-small cell lung cancer.

The chain employs TRBV5-5 and TRBJ2-7, with D hard to call. With 4 bases removed from V and 2 bases from J, the gap between germline ends came to 16 bases. CDR1 SGHKS and CDR2 YYEKEE come from the germline V gene (reference sequence). The CDR3 totals 15 residues. The CDR3, as DNA: TGTGCCAGCAGCATGGGCTCACACAGCCCCTACGAGCAGTACTTC. Its translation: CASSMGSHSPYEQYF.

Points on this clonotype: At one end, the junction sequence differs from germline, possibly due to a read error. This sequence joins TRBV29-1 and TRBJ2-7; tentatively, D is TRBD1 (6 bases). Looked up from germline, CDR1 is SQVTM and CDR2 is ANQGSEA. The CDR3 has 14 amino acids. CDR3 coding DNA: TGCAGCGCTAATACCGGGACACGCAACTACGAACAGTACTTC. It translates to CSANTGTRNYEQYF.